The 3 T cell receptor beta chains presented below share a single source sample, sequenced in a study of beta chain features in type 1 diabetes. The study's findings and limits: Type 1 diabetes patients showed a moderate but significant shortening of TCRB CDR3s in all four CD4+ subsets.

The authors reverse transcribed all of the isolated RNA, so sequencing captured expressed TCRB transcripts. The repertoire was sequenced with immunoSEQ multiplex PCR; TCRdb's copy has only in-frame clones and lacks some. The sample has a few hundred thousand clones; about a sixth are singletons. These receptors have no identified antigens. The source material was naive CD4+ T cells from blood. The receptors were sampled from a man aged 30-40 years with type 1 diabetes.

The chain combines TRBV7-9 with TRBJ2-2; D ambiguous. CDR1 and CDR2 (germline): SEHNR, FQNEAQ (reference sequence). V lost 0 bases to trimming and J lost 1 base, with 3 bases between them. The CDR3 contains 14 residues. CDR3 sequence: CASSLAGNTGELFF. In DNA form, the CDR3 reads TGTGCCAGCAGCTTAGCCGGGAACACCGGGGAGCTGTTTTTT.

CDR3 sequence: CASSLGGGGVTDTQYF. The CDR3 DNA follows: TGTGCCAGCAGCTTAGGTGGAGGCGGTGTCACAGATACGCAGTATTTT. V gene TRBV7-2 combines with J gene TRBJ2-3, with a possible D match to TRBD2 (5 bases). Germline assignment: CDR1 SGHTA and CDR2 FQGNSA. V shed 1 base and J shed 2 bases, with 13 bases lying between them. This CDR3 comprises 16 residues.

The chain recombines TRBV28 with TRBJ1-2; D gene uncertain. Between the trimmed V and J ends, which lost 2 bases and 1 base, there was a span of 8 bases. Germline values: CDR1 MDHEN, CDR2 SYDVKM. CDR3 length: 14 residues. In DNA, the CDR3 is TGTGCCAGCAGTTTACCGCAGGTTAACTATGGCTACACCTTC. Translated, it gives CASSLPQVNYGYTF.